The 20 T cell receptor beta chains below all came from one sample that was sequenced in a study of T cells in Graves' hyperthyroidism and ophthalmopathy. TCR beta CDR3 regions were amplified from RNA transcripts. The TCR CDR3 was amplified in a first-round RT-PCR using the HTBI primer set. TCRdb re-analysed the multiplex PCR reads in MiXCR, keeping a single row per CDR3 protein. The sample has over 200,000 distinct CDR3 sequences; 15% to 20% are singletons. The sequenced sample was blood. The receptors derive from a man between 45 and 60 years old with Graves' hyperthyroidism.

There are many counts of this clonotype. The CDR3 loop is CAWTSPRGAPSTDTQYF. CDR3 coding DNA: TGTGCCTGGACGTCCCCCCGGGGGGCTCCTAGCACAGATACGCAGTATTTT. The V call is TRBV30, the J call TRBJ2-3, with D perhaps matching TRBD2 (7 bases). Germline V gene data show CDR1 as GTSNPN and CDR2 as SVGIG (reference sequence). V lost 4 bases, J lost 0 bases, and 20 bases lay in between. The CDR3 runs to 17 residues.

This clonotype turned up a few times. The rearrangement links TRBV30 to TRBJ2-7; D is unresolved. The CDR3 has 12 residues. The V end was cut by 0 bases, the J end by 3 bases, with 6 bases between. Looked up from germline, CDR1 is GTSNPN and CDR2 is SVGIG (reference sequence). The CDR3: CAWSVSLYEQYF. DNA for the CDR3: TGTGCCTGGAGTGTCAGTCTCTACGAGCAGTACTTC.

CDR3 sequence reads: CAWSPGDTDTQYF. For the CDR3, the DNA is TGTGCCTGGAGTCCTGGGGACACAGATACGCAGTATTTT. The genes are TRBV30 and TRBJ2-3; D is unresolved. V was trimmed by 2 bases and J by 2 bases, leaving 8 bases between them. Germline V CDR1 and CDR2: GTSNPN, SVGIG (reference sequence). The CDR3 extends over 13 amino acids.

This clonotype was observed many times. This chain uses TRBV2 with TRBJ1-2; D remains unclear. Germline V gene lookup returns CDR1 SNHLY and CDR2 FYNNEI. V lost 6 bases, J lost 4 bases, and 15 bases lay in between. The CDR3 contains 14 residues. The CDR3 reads CASRPGGLSYGYTF. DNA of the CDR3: TGTGCCAGCAGACCGGGAGGTCTGAGCTATGGCTACACCTTC. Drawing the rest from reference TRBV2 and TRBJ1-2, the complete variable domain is EPEVTQTPSHQVTQMGQEVILRCVPISNHLYFYWYRQILGQKVEFLVSFYNNEISEKSEIFDDQFSVERPDGSNFTLKIRSTKLEDSAMYFCASRPGGLSYGYTFGSGTRLTVV.

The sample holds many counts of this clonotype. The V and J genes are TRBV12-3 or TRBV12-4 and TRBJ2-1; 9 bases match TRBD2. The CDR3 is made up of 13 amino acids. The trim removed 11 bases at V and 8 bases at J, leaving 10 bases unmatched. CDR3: CAAAGGRYDEQFF. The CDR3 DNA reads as TGTGCCGCGGCGGGGGGGCGGTACGATGAGCAGTTCTTC.

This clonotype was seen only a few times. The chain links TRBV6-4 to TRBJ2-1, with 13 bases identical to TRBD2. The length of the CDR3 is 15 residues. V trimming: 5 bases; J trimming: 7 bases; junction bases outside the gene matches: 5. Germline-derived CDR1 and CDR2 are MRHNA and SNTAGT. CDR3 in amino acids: CASSPTSGRANEQFF. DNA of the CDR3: TGTGCCAGCAGTCCCACTAGCGGGAGGGCAAATGAGCAGTTCTTC.

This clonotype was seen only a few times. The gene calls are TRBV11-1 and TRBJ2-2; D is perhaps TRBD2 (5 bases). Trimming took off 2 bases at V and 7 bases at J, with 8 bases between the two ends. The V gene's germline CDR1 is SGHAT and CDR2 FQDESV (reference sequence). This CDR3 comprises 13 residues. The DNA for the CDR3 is TGTGCCAGCAGCTTATTTGAGGGCGGGGAGCTGTTTTTT. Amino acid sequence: CASSLFEGGELFF.

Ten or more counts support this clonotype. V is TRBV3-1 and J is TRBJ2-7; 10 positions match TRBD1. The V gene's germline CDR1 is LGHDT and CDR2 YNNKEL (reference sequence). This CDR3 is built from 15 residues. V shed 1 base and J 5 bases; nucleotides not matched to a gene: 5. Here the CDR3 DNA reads TGTGCCAGCAGCCAAGGGTGGGGACAGGGGAACGAGCAGTACTTC. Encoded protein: CASSQGWGQGNEQYF.

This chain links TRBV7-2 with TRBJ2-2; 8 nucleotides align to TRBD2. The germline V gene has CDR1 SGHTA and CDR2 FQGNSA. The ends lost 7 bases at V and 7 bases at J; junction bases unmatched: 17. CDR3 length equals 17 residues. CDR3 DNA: TGTGCCAGCAACCGTCGTGCCGGGGGGGCCGGAGGCGGGGAGCTGTTTTTT. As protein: CASNRRAGGAGGGELFF.

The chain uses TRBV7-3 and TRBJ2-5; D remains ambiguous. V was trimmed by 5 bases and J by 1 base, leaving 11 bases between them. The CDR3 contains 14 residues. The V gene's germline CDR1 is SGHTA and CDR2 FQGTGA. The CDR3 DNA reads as TGTGCCAGCAGCCGGGCGACGGCCCAAGAGACCCAGTACTTC. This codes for CASSRATAQETQYF.

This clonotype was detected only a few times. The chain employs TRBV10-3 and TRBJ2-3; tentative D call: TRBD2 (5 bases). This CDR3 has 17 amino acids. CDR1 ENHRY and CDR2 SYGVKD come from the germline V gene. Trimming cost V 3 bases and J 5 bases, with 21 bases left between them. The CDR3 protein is CAISDPRATLGRDTQYF. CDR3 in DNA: TGTGCCATCAGTGACCCACGGGCTACCCTAGGGAGAGATACGCAGTATTTT.

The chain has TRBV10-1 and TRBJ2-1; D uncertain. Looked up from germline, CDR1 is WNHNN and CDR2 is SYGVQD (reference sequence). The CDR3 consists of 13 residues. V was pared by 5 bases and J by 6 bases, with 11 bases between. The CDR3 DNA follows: TGCGCCAGCAGTACCCCCGGGCTCAATGAGCAGTTCTTC. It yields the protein CASSTPGLNEQFF.

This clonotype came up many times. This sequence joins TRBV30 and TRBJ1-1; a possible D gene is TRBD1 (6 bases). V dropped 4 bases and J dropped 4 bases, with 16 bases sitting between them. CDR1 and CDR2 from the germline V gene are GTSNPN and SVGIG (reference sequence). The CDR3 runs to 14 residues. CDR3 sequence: CAWMLRGSVTEAFF. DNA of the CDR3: TGTGCCTGGATGTTGAGGGGGTCCGTCACTGAAGCTTTCTTT.

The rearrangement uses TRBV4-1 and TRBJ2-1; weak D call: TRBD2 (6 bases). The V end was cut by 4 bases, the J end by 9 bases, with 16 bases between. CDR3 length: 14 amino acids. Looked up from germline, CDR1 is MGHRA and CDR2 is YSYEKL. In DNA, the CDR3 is TGCGCCAGCAGCCCCTCGGGTAGGAGGGCTGAGCAGTTCTTC. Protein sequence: CASSPSGRRAEQFF.

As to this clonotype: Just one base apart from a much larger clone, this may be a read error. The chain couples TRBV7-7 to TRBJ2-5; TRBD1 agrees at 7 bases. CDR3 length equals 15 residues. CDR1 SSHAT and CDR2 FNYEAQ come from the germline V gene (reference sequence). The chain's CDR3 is CASTLGRQGAETQYF. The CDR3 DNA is TGTGCTAGCACCTTAGGGAGACAGGGAGCGGAGACCCAGTACTTC.

The DNA of the CDR3 is TGCAGCGTCCGGCGAACGAACACTGAAGCTTTCTTT. It translates to CSVRRTNTEAFF. The chain couples TRBV29-1 to TRBJ1-1; unclear D gene. The CDR3 totals 12 residues. Germline CDR1 and CDR2: SQVTM and ANQGSEA. The V gene lost 6 bases and the J gene lost 1 base, with 9 bases spanning the gap.

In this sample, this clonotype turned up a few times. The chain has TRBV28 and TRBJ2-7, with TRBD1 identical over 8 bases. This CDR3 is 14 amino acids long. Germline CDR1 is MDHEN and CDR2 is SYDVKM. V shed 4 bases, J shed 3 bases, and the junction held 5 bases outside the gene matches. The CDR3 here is CASSSYRGYYEQYF. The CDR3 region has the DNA TGTGCCAGCAGTTCGTACAGGGGGTACTACGAGCAGTACTTC.

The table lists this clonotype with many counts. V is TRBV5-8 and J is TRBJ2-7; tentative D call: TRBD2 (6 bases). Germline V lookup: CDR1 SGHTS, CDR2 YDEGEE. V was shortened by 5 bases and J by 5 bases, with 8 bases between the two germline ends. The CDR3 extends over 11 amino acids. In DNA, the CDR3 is TGTGCCAGCAGGGAGGGTCACGAGCAGTACTTC. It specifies CASREGHEQYF.

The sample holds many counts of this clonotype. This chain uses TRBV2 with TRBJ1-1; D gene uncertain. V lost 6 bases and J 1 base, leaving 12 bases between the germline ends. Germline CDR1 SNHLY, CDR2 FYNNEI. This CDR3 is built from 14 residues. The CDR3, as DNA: TGTGCCAGCAGCCCCCCGGGGTGGAACACTGAAGCTTTCTTT. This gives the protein CASSPPGWNTEAFF. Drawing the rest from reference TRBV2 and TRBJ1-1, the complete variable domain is EPEVTQTPSHQVTQMGQEVILRCVPISNHLYFYWYRQILGQKVEFLVSFYNNEISEKSEIFDDQFSVERPDGSNFTLKIRSTKLEDSAMYFCASSPPGWNTEAFFGQGTRLTVV.

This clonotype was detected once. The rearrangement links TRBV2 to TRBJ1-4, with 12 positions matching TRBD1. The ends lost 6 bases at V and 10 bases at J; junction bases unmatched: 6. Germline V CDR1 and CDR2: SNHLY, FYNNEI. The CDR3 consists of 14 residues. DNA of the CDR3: TGTGCCAGCAGGGCCGGGACAGGGGGCGGAAAACTGTTTTTT. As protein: CASRAGTGGGKLFF.